A single T cell receptor (beta chain) is shown here with its context. Its antigen is undetermined. Sequencing of the DNA from cultured CD4+ T cells was carried out with the Oncomine TCR Beta short-read assay. TCRdb re-derived calls from the PCR reads in MiXCR, one entry per CDR3 protein. The sample yields 10,000 to 15,000 distinct CDR3 sequences, around two thirds seen once. Described treatment: approximately 9-day PBMC culture with coronavirus spike peptide pools or control peptides (ViraFEST assay). This entry belongs to a study of vaccination and CD4 T cells after COVID-19. Study-level information: Testing by nasal swab PCR showed convalescent patients to be SARS-CoV-2 positive; fewer than ten were mild and one was severe. Control cultures received a CEFX pool, an HIV-1 Nef pool, or no peptide. It was a median roughly 100 days after diagnosis, with a range of 35 to 161, that post-COVID samples were drawn. Study-wide points: The study found that a median around 86% of reactive clones in convalescent patients appeared only post-vaccination.

V was trimmed by 3 bases and J by 3 bases, leaving 8 bases between them. Germline-derived CDR1 and CDR2 are MDHEN and SYDVKM. The CDR3 loop spans 13 amino acids. The clonotype originates from a human donor who had recovered from COVID-19. Sample: CD4+ T cells from blood, cultured in vitro. V gene TRBV28 combines with J gene TRBJ1-1, with D hard to call. CDR3 nucleotides: TGTGCCAGCAGTTTTGTAGATGACACTGAAGCTTTCTTT. Its translation is CASSFVDDTEAFF.